This is a list of T cell receptor beta chains from one sample in a study of regulatory T cells in long-lasting Graves disease. One entry per CDR3 protein, called by TCRdb with MiXCR from the multiplex PCR reads. The table has about 470,000 distinct CDR3 sequences, more than 20% seen once. The input for sequencing was peripheral blood mononuclear cells (PBMCs), taken when the disease was refractory, from a patient treated with antithyroid drugs. Every receptor here comes from a female donor with Graves disease. Each CDR3 is given without its conserved first and last residue. The order of the fields is D gene, J gene, V gene, CDR3 protein. D genes are given only for firm matches.

. TRBJ1-1 TRBV30 AWSIWADTEAF
TRBD1 TRBJ1-1 TRBV12-3/TRBV12-4 ASSRRTGFMNTEAF
TRBD1 TRBJ1-1 TRBV11-1 ASSQGTGGTEAF
TRBD1 TRBJ1-2 TRBV15 ATSAPTGLGNYGYT
. TRBJ1-5 TRBV3-2 ASSQDILLGTGGGQPQH
. TRBJ2-7 TRBV20-1 SASGNDEQY
. TRBJ1-1 TRBV30 AWSDGGGVGITEAF
. TRBJ2-2 TRBV6-1 ASTPEDGELF
. TRBJ2-2 TRBV7-9 ASSLVATDYTGELF
. TRBJ2-7 TRBV19 ASSISDWQGTYEQY
TRBD2 TRBJ2-2 TRBV20-1 SARHGGRANTGELF
. TRBJ2-7 TRBV15 ATSTKGGNEQY
TRBD1 TRBJ1-2 TRBV19 ASSIGIGQAYGYT
. TRBJ2-6 TRBV5-1 ASSLAGLSGANVLT
TRBD1 TRBJ1-5 TRBV6-1 ASSPGRGHVGSNQPQH
. TRBJ2-3 TRBV27 ASSDNPTDTQY
. TRBJ2-7 TRBV11-2 ASSLVVDEQY
. TRBJ2-2 TRBV7-2 AIPPGFPNTGELF
. TRBJ1-1 TRBV19 ASSHGLGAEAF
. TRBJ2-7 TRBV11-2 ASSLVGTVYEQY
. TRBJ1-2 TRBV27 ASRGDTANYGYT
TRBD2 TRBJ2-7 TRBV13 ASSSGLAQGEQY
TRBD2 TRBJ2-7 TRBV5-1 ASSLGVAGGNEQY
. TRBJ1-1 TRBV3-1 ASSPGRGGLVGNTEAF
. TRBJ1-6 TRBV4-1 ASSQDRGGSYNSPLH
. TRBJ2-1 TRBV29-1 SVVKRRNEQF
. TRBJ2-5 TRBV27 ASRRGGETQY
TRBD2 TRBJ2-7 TRBV7-2 ASSSWNAPGGEQY
. TRBJ1-1 TRBV7-9 ASSLGLDHLGTEAF
. TRBJ2-7 TRBV5-4 ASSSGPSLSAYEQY
TRBD1 TRBJ2-7 TRBV28 ASSIGTDYEQY
TRBD1 TRBJ1-5 TRBV28 ASSLEGARRPFNQPQH
. TRBJ1-1 TRBV11-2 ASSLVTGRNTEAF
. TRBJ2-3 TRBV11-1 ASSSTSFTDTQY
. TRBJ1-1 TRBV30 AWRKSGWAEAF
. TRBJ2-6 TRBV28 ASSLADGFILT
. TRBJ1-5 TRBV4-2 ASSPDGHQSNQPQH
TRBD1 TRBJ2-7 TRBV6-4 ASSYFDRASYEQY
. TRBJ1-2 TRBV7-2 ASSLSARANYGYT
. TRBJ1-2 TRBV7-2 ASSPGLSYGYT
TRBD1 TRBJ1-1 TRBV24-1 ATSDPPRGAF